The source of this T cell receptor beta chain is a study of T cell clonality in common variable immunodeficiency. CVID meant reduced serum IgG, IgA and/or IgM plus specific antibody deficiency. Regarding this clone: Its antigen is unknown. The read terminates 3 residues before the CDR3 end, so the remaining end is supplied by the germline J gene.

CVID and control samples used equivalent genomic DNA input. TCRdb's copy holds only in-frame clones and misses some; the assay was immunoSEQ multiplex PCR. The table lists around 19,000 clones, with no singletons. CDR1 is LNHDA and CDR2 is SQIVND in the germline V gene (reference sequence). V lost 9 bases and J lost 8; bases outside the gene matches: 15. The CDR3 loop spans 15 amino acids. Study outcomes and limitations: CVID subjects showed higher TCRbeta clonality than healthy controls. Common variable immunodeficiency TCR beta sequences reportedly had fewer deletions and N-nucleotide insertions.

The chain has TRBV19 and TRBJ2-1; 8 positions agree with TRBD1. The sample comprised peripheral blood mononuclear cells. This receptor was obtained from a human donor with common variable immunodeficiency. CDR3 sequence reads: CASRSRGPPPHEQFF. The covered CDR3 bases are TGTGCCAGCAGAAGCAGGGGGCCACCACCACATGAG.